A single sample gave rise to the 8 T cell receptor beta chains below, sequenced in a study of identical twins. Using its own MiXCR run on the 5' RACE reads, TCRdb lists one record per CDR3 protein. The data hold more than 1.5 million distinct CDR3 sequences, with around 33% observed a single time. What was sequenced was cord blood. These receptors all come from a newborn girl in good health.

This clonotype was recorded only once. The chain employs TRBV12-3 or TRBV12-4 and TRBJ2-5; 12 nucleotides match TRBD2. With V trimmed by 5 bases and J by 12 bases, 7 bases remained unmatched. This CDR3 has 13 residues. CDR3 protein: CASSRLAGEGEYF. The CDR3 nucleotides are TGTGCCAGCAGTCGACTAGCGGGAGAGGGGGAGTACTTC.

The chain uses TRBV4-1 and TRBJ2-1, with a weak D call TRBD1 (7 bases). CDR3 size: 16 residues. The germline V gene has CDR1 MGHRA and CDR2 YSYEKL. Trimming pared 1 base from V and 7 bases from J, leaving 17 bases between. CDR3 amino acids: CASSQVRFSGGNEQFF. The CDR3 region has the DNA TGCGCCAGCAGCCAAGTGAGATTTTCAGGGGGGAATGAGCAGTTCTTC.

This clonotype was recorded at least ten times. The chain employs TRBV6-6 and TRBJ2-5; D gene uncertain. CDR1 and CDR2 from the germline V gene are MNHNY and SVGAGI (reference sequence). The CDR3 spans 15 residues. V lost 4 bases to trimming and J lost 2 bases, with 14 bases between them. The CDR3, as DNA: TGTGCCAGCAGTTCCCACTCAGGTCCTCAAGAGACCCAGTACTTC. Translated: CASSSHSGPQETQYF.

The table lists this clonotype with many counts. J is TRBJ1-5 and V is TRBV12-3 or TRBV12-4; D not certain. The CDR3 extends over 14 amino acids. Trimming stripped 1 base from V and 4 bases from J, with 8 bases between. The CDR3 reads CASSLGARNQPQHF. CDR3 DNA sequence: TGTGCCAGCAGTTTAGGCGCACGTAATCAGCCCCAGCATTTT.

The chain links TRBV6-1 to TRBJ2-3; 10 nucleotides match TRBD2. Looked up from germline, CDR1 is MNHNS and CDR2 is SASEGT. V trimming: 5 bases; J trimming: 4 bases; junction bases outside the gene matches: 9. This CDR3 spans 16 amino acids. The CDR3: CASSTQRGGRADTQYF. The CDR3 bases are TGTGCCAGCAGTACCCAGCGGGGGGGCAGGGCAGATACGCAGTATTTT.

This clonotype showed up just a few times. The chain carries TRBV20-1 and TRBJ2-7; TRBD1 aligns across 9 bases. The ends lost 6 bases at V and 4 bases at J; junction bases unmatched: 7. CDR1 is DFQATT and CDR2 is SNEGSKA in the germline V gene (reference sequence). The CDR3 is 13 amino acids. The CDR3 DNA sequence: TGCAGTGCAATGGGACAGGGCTTTTACGAGCAGTACTTC. Translated: CSAMGQGFYEQYF.

The chain couples TRBV6-5 to TRBJ2-1; 10 nucleotides align to TRBD1. Germline trimming cut 2 bases from V and 8 bases from J; bases unmatched to any gene: 9. The CDR3 runs 16 residues. Germline CDR1 is MNHEY and CDR2 is SVGAGI. CDR3 loop: CASSYQGQGSGDEQFF. For the CDR3, the DNA is TGTGCCAGCAGTTACCAGGGACAGGGGTCCGGCGATGAGCAGTTCTTC.

This clonotype appeared a few times. The chain employs TRBV10-3 and TRBJ2-7, with TRBD1 matching 8 bases. Per germline, CDR1 ENHRY and CDR2 SYGVKD. The junction had 8 bases not matched to a gene; V was cut back by 4 bases and J by 6 bases. There are 14 residues in the CDR3. The CDR3: CAISADRGGCEQYF. The DNA for the CDR3 is TGTGCCATCAGTGCCGACAGGGGAGGCTGCGAGCAGTACTTC.